These T cell receptor beta chains were read from a single sample in a study of T cell responses to AZD1222 COVID-19 vaccine. TCRdb's copy holds only in-frame clones and misses some; the assay was immunoSEQ multiplex PCR. The sample includes some 130,000 clones, approximately 85% of them seen just once. The sequencing used peripheral blood, collected on day 0 of MenACWY control vaccination. The receptors derive from an adult in good health. CDR3s include the opening cysteine and the closing phenylalanine or tryptophan. D genes are given only for firm matches. Clone size is not always given. Where it is, it says once, few, many or a class for expanded clones.

V	J	D	size	DNA	CDR3
TRBV4-1	TRBJ1-1	.	once	TGCGCCAGCAGCCAAGGAGCCCCCATCAACACTGAAGCTTTCTTT	CASSQGAPINTEAFF
TRBV7-3	TRBJ2-5	.	.	TGTGCCAGCAGCTTAATCCCGACTCAGACCCAGTACTTC	CASSLIPTQTQYF
TRBV29-1	TRBJ1-1	.	.	TGCAGCGTTGCCGGATACACTGAAGCTTTCTTT	CSVAGYTEAFF
TRBV7-3	TRBJ2-7	.	.	TGTGCCAGCAGCTTAACGGGGGTCGAAGGGCAGTACTTC	CASSLTGVEGQYF
TRBV19	TRBJ1-6	TRBD1	.	TGTGCCAGTAGTGCCGGACAGGGTACGAATTCACCCCTCCACTTT	CASSAGQGTNSPLHF
TRBV6-5	TRBJ2-7	TRBD2	.	TGTGCCAGCAGGGGGAGCGGGAGTTATACCTACGAGCAGTACTTC	CASRGSGSYTYEQYF
TRBV18	TRBJ1-2	.	few	TGTGCCAGCTCCCGACAGGCAATAGGCTATGGCTACACCTTC	CASSRQAIGYGYTF
TRBV7-7	TRBJ2-5	.	.	TGTGCTAGCAGCCCGGATGCGGCGGAGACCCAGTACTTC	CASSPDAAETQYF
TRBV5-1	TRBJ2-7	.	.	TGCGCCAGCAGCCTTAAAAACGAGCAGTACTTC	CASSLKNEQYF
TRBV5-1	TRBJ2-1	.	.	TGCGCCAGCAGCTTGTGGTGGGAGGATAGGAATGAGCAGTTCTTC	CASSLWWEDRNEQFF
TRBV19	TRBJ1-2	.	.	TGTGCCAGTAGTACCCCCGGGACACAAAACTATGGCTACACCTTC	CASSTPGTQNYGYTF
TRBV2	TRBJ2-3	.	.	TGTGCCAGCACGGGTCGACTACAGGGAGATACGCAGTATTTT	CASTGRLQGDTQYF
TRBV18	TRBJ2-6	.	.	TGTGCCAGCTCACCAGGTCAGGGCTCTGGGGCCAACGTCCTGACTTTC	CASSPGQGSGANVLTF
TRBV6-5	TRBJ2-7	.	.	TGTGCCAGCACGCGGGGCAGTACGGAGCAGTACTTC	CASTRGSTEQYF
TRBV7-9	TRBJ2-7	TRBD2	.	TGTGCCAGCAGTCGGACTAGCGGGAGTTTCTACGAGCAGTACTTC	CASSRTSGSFYEQYF
TRBV10-1	TRBJ2-5	.	.	TGCGCCAGCAGTGAGGGGACCCAGGAGACCCAGTACTTC	CASSEGTQETQYF
TRBV27	TRBJ2-7	.	.	TGTGCCAGCAGTCTAGAAGGGCGGCCCCGGTCCTACGAGCAGTACTTC	CASSLEGRPRSYEQYF
TRBV29-1	TRBJ2-3	TRBD2	.	TGCAGCGCCAGCCCACTAGCGGGAGTCTCAGATACGCAGTATTTT	CSASPLAGVSDTQYF
TRBV5-1	TRBJ2-2	TRBD1	once	TGCGCCAGCAGCTTGGAACAGGGGCTCGACACCGGGGAGCTGTTTTTT	CASSLEQGLDTGELFF
TRBV28	TRBJ2-7	TRBD1	.	TGTGCCAGCTGGAACAGGGGACACGAGCAGTACTTC	CASWNRGHEQYF
TRBV5-4	TRBJ2-1	.	.	TGTGCCAGCAGCTTGCGTCTGGGGGAGAATGAGCAGTTCTTC	CASSLRLGENEQFF
TRBV29-1	TRBJ2-7	.	once	TGCAGCGTCGTAACCGACAGGACCTACGAGCAGTACTTC	CSVVTDRTYEQYF
TRBV18	TRBJ2-7	TRBD1	.	TGTGCCAGCTCACCTTTACCGGGACAGGGGGCTGTCGAGCAGTACTTC	CASSPLPGQGAVEQYF
TRBV3-1/TRBV3-2	TRBJ1-6	.	.	TGTGCCAGCAGCCAATCCGGGAATTCACCCCTCCACTTT	CASSQSGNSPLHF
TRBV2	TRBJ2-7	TRBD1	.	TGTGCCAGCAGAGAGACAGGGGGCGCCTCCTACGAGCAGTACTTC	CASRETGGASYEQYF
TRBV19	TRBJ1-4	.	.	TGTGCCACCGGTCGCAGGGGCGCTAATGAAAAACTGTTTTTT	CATGRRGANEKLFF
TRBV28	TRBJ2-1	TRBD2	.	TGTGCCAGCAGTCTAGCGGGAGGGTCCTACAATGAGCAGTTCTTC	CASSLAGGSYNEQFF
TRBV4-1	TRBJ2-5	TRBD2	.	TGCGCCAGCAGCCAAGTAAATCGCCCTAGCGGGAGTGTCAGGGCCCAGTACTTC	CASSQVNRPSGSVRAQYF
TRBV30	TRBJ1-1	.	.	TGTGCCTGGAACTCGGGCTGGGGCGGCACTGAAGCTTTCTTT	CAWNSGWGGTEAFF
TRBV7-9	TRBJ2-2	TRBD1	.	TGTGCCAGCAGCTTAACAGGGGGACGGAACACCGGGGAGCTGTTTTTT	CASSLTGGRNTGELFF
TRBV30	TRBJ2-7	.	.	TGTGCCTGGAGTTTCAGGAGCCTTGGGGACGAGCAGTACTTC	CAWSFRSLGDEQYF
TRBV5-1	TRBJ1-1	TRBD1	.	TGCGCCAGCAGATCGACAGGGGGCGGGTCACTGGGGGAAGCTTTCTTT	CASRSTGGGSLGEAFF
TRBV28	TRBJ1-5	.	.	TGTGCCAGCAGCTCGGGGACATCGGTAAGTCAGCCCCAGCATTTT	CASSSGTSVSQPQHF
TRBV28	TRBJ2-2	.	.	TGTGCCAGCAGTTTACCGGGAGTAGTAGCCGGGGAGCTGTTTTTT	CASSLPGVVAGELFF
TRBV10-1	TRBJ2-5	.	once	TGCGCCAGCAGTGAGTCGGCAGAGACCCAGTACTTC	CASSESAETQYF
TRBV10-2	TRBJ2-5	TRBD2	.	TGCGCCAGCAACTTACTAGCGGGAGCAGAAAGGGAGACCCAGTACTTC	CASNLLAGAERETQYF
TRBV6-5	TRBJ1-5	TRBD1	.	TGTGCCAGCAGACCGGGGACAGGGAGGTATGGGCCCCAGCATTTT	CASRPGTGRYGPQHF
TRBV28	TRBJ1-2	.	.	TGTGCCAGCAGTTTACATGCAGGGATTAGCTATGGCTACACCTTC	CASSLHAGISYGYTF
TRBV30	TRBJ2-2	TRBD1	.	TGTGCCTGGACCGAAACAGGGGTCGCCGGCGGGGAGCTGTTTTTT	CAWTETGVAGGELFF
TRBV5-4	TRBJ1-6	.	.	TGTGCCAGCAGCTTGGGGGCAGGGGCCGGCGGTTCACCCCTCCACTTT	CASSLGAGAGGSPLHF
TRBV9	TRBJ1-6	TRBD1	.	TGTGCCAGCACCGGGGGGACAGGACAAAATTCACCCCTCCACTTT	CASTGGTGQNSPLHF
TRBV25-1	TRBJ2-7	.	once	TGTGCCAGCAGTGGGTGGACGCCCGAGCAGTACTTC	CASSGWTPEQYF